A single TCR beta chain is shown here with its context. The antigen it recognizes is unknown. No per-base quality is available; no much larger clone lies one base away. The source of the sample is a study of blood T cell repertoires in COVID-19 (TCRdb year 2020). For the wider study: The collaborator samples originated in the United States, Italy and Spain and spanned the acute and convalescent phases of COVID-19. Nearly every sample came with metadata listing a de-identified subject ID, COVID-19 status, age in years and sex. Where HLA class I and class II types were available, the types were taken from metadata supplied by the sample provider, not from assay-based typing. The repertoires were made available in a free public database intended to serve as a resource for research on the immune response to SARS-CoV-2. The dataset comprised deeply sampled blood TCRbeta repertoires from subjects exposed to, actively infected with, or recovered from COVID-19. The prospective study material was composed of cDNA or gDNA derived from T cells, B-cell-depleted T cells, or PBMCs. The samples were drawn from the first 160 participants of the ongoing ImmuneRACE study and from under 1,500 subjects provided by 6 global collaborators. General study outcomes and caveats: Clinical and demographic metadata were provided uncurated, with the amount varying by source and participant.

Collaborating institutions collected whole blood in K2EDTA tubes following their own protocols. For TCRbeta analysis, collaborators shipped samples as frozen whole blood, isolated PBMCs, or DNA extracted from either of those sample types. TCRbeta CDR3 regions were amplified from genomic DNA by means of the immunoSEQ Assay, a bias-controlled multiplex PCR. As for how the authors treated the data: Within the assay, amplification of reference gene primers was used to estimate how many nucleated cells each sample contained. Sequence reads were collapsed and filtered to measure the absolute abundance of every unique TCRbeta CDR3 rearrangement. For each sample, productive Simpson clonality was calculated by taking the square root of Simpson's diversity index across productive rearrangements. What TCRdb holds here is the immuneACCESS table cut down to in-frame rearrangements. Part of the clones is not present; checked against another copy, under half of the missing clones reflect an unresolved V gene, and the others are unexplained. Clone size and the V and J calls come from that table; the DNA yielded D and trimming. The sample profile shows 95,000 or so clones; around 90% of them were found once. About 3.4% of the sample lies in the top ten.

V and J lose 4 bases and 6 bases, and a span of 19 bases separates them. The CDR3 sequence holds 16 residues, the cysteine and phenylalanine included. Solely the CDR3 DNA is kept, with 48 bases framed from the first base. For CDR1 and CDR2, the germline V gene lists MDHEN and SYDVKM. The clonotype originates from a woman in her 70s with acute or convalescent COVID-19. The material sequenced was peripheral blood. Rearrangement joined TRBV28 to TRBJ1-5, with the D segment identity uncertain. The CDR3 here reads CASSYTPLIGVQPQHF. The bases are TGTGCCAGCAGTTATACCCCACTCATCGGGGTTCAGCCCCAGCATTTT. Where the CDR3 stops, the reference TRBV28 and TRBJ1-5 genes take over; the full variable domain is DVKVTQSSRYLVKRTGEKVFLECVQDMDHENMFWYRQDPGLGLRLIYFSYDVKMKEKGDIPEGYSVSREKKERFSLILESASTNQTSMYLCASSYTPLIGVQPQHFGDGTRLSIL.